This is a list of T cell receptor beta chains from one sample in a study of blood T cells in healthy people across ages. MiXCR, applied by TCRdb to the 5' RACE reads, yields one record per CDR3 protein. The table records around 1,900,000 distinct CDR3 sequences, 39% of them present only once. Sequencing was carried out using blood. These receptors all come from a human donor in good health. The CDR3 runs from the conserved cysteine through the conserved F or W. The D gene is left open where the match is weak. Clone size is not always given. Where it is, it says once, few, many or a class for expanded clones.

14	TRBJ1-1	few	NA	TRBV11-2	CASSLDSWVWEAFF	TGTGCCAGCAGCCTCGACAGCTGGGTATGGGAAGCTTTCTTT
15	TRBJ2-1	NA	NA	TRBV6-1	CASSENRGTYNEQFF	TGTGCCAGCAGTGAAAACCGGGGTACCTACAATGAGCAGTTCTTC
15	TRBJ1-2	NA	TRBD1	TRBV24-1	CATSDTGTGVYGYTF	TGTGCCACCAGTGACACCGGGACAGGGGTCTATGGCTACACCTTC
14	TRBJ2-1	few	TRBD2	TRBV19	CASNRGLAGHEQFF	TGTGCCAGTAACCGGGGACTAGCGGGACATGAGCAGTTCTTC
17	TRBJ2-3	few	TRBD2	TRBV15	CATSRDLMAGGSDTQYF	TGTGCCACCAGCAGAGATCTAATGGCGGGGGGGTCAGATACGCAGTATTTT
15	TRBJ2-1	NA	TRBD2	TRBV20-1	CSARVRTSGGNEQFF	TGCAGTGCTAGAGTGAGGACTAGCGGGGGCAATGAGCAGTTCTTC
12	TRBJ1-1	NA	NA	TRBV29-1	CSSATANTEAFF	TGCAGCTCAGCCACCGCGAACACTGAAGCTTTCTTT
14	TRBJ1-1	NA	NA	TRBV4-1	CASSQDPRLREAFF	TGCGCCAGCAGCCAAGATCCCAGGCTTCGTGAAGCTTTCTTT
14	TRBJ2-3	NA	NA	TRBV12-3/TRBV12-4	CASSNKVRADMQYF	TGTGCCAGCAGCAACAAAGTAAGGGCAGATATGCAGTATTTT
14	TRBJ2-7	NA	NA	TRBV20-1	CSATPSPGSYEQYF	TGCAGTGCTACCCCCTCACCGGGCAGCTACGAGCAGTACTTC
14	TRBJ2-1	many	NA	TRBV10-3	CAIAPGTQLNEQFF	TGTGCCATCGCGCCGGGTACCCAACTGAATGAGCAGTTCTTC
16	TRBJ2-5	NA	TRBD1	TRBV5-1	CASSLVGGTGQETQYF	TGCGCCAGCAGCTTGGTCGGAGGGACAGGCCAAGAGACCCAGTACTTC
15	TRBJ2-5	NA	NA	TRBV12-5	CASGLVGHFQETQYF	TGTGCTAGTGGTTTGGTAGGACACTTCCAAGAGACCCAGTACTTC
16	TRBJ1-2	NA	NA	TRBV6-1	CASSEVPREGVHGYTF	TGTGCCAGCAGTGAAGTCCCCCGGGAGGGAGTCCATGGCTACACCTTC
15	TRBJ2-4	NA	NA	TRBV6-2/TRBV6-3	CASSSIELAKNIQYF	TGTGCCAGCAGTTCGATAGAACTAGCCAAAAACATTCAGTACTTC
16	TRBJ2-5	once	NA	TRBV6-1	CASSEGSLANQETQYF	TGTGCCAGCAGTGAAGGATCTTTGGCTAACCAAGAGACCCAGTACTTC
14	TRBJ1-6	NA	TRBD1	TRBV29-1	CSVGWGQKNSPLHF	TGCAGCGTTGGGTGGGGACAGAAAAATTCACCCCTCCACTTT
15	TRBJ2-1	NA	NA	TRBV7-2	CASSLVYGGYNEQFF	TGTGCCAGCAGCTTAGTATACGGCGGGTACAATGAGCAGTTCTTC
15	TRBJ2-3	NA	NA	TRBV12-3/TRBV12-4	CASRAYGVPTDTQYF	TGTGCCAGCAGGGCCTACGGCGTCCCCACAGATACGCAGTATTTT
17	TRBJ2-2	NA	NA	TRBV6-5	CASSYTSVGVVTGELFF	TGTGCCAGCAGTTACACAAGCGTGGGGGTGGTCACCGGGGAGCTGTTTTTT
15	TRBJ2-4	few	NA	TRBV20-1	CSAREVRVAKNIQYF	TGCAGTGCTAGAGAAGTACGAGTAGCCAAAAACATTCAGTACTTC
14	TRBJ2-1	NA	NA	TRBV7-2	CTSSLDVYPIPMFF	TGTACCAGCAGCTTAGACGTGTATCCGATACCGATGTTCTTC
16	TRBJ2-1	few	TRBD2	TRBV20-1	CSARDLVRGGVVEQFF	TGCAGTGCTAGAGATTTGGTACGGGGGGGCGTTGTTGAGCAGTTCTTC
14	TRBJ1-2	NA	TRBD1	TRBV20-1	CSARPSRGQDGYTF	TGCAGTGCTAGACCTTCCAGGGGGCAGGATGGCTACACCTTC
14	TRBJ2-1	NA	TRBD2	TRBV7-3	CASSQSGGVNEQFF	TGTGCCAGCAGCCAAAGCGGGGGAGTCAATGAGCAGTTCTTC
15	TRBJ2-7	NA	NA	TRBV7-9	CASSLARGVAYEQYF	TGTGCCAGCAGCTTAGCGAGGGGGGTGGCCTACGAGCAGTACTTC
15	TRBJ2-7	few	TRBD2	TRBV15	CATSRGGGTYYEQYF	TGTGCCACCAGCAGAGGCGGGGGGACCTACTACGAGCAGTACTTC
12	TRBJ1-1	few	NA	TRBV6-6	CASTSWNTEAFF	TGTGCCAGCACTTCATGGAACACTGAAGCTTTCTTT
13	TRBJ2-5	many	TRBD1	TRBV27	CASSRQGAETQYF	TGTGCCAGCAGTAGACAGGGGGCAGAGACCCAGTACTTC
16	TRBJ2-7	many	TRBD2	TRBV4-1	CASTAEEAGYPGEQYF	TGCGCCAGCACAGCCGAGGAAGCGGGGTACCCGGGAGAGCAGTACTTC
16	TRBJ2-3	NA	NA	TRBV25-1	CASSEFGGIRTDTQYF	TGTGCCAGCAGTGAATTTGGCGGGATACGCACAGATACGCAGTATTTT
15	TRBJ1-2	NA	NA	TRBV4-2	CASSQDPLNGSSYTF	TGTGCCAGCAGCCAAGATCCGTTAAATGGGAGTAGCTACACCTTC
14	TRBJ1-2	NA	NA	TRBV27	CASSLSGQGNGYTF	TGTGCCAGCAGTTTATCCGGGCAGGGCAATGGCTACACCTTC